A single sample gave rise to the 10 T cell receptor beta chains below, sequenced in a study of tumor-infiltrating lymphocytes in primary liver carcinoma (TCRdb year 2017). TCRdb lists the instrument as Illumina HiSeq 2500. Starting from roughly 500 ng total RNA, TCRbeta-specific cDNA was produced by reverse transcription with a constant-region primer and ProtoScript II reverse transcriptase. TCRbeta libraries were built with three nested multiplex PCR rounds, a slightly modified ARM-PCR procedure. The first two PCR rounds used multiplex TRBV1-TRBV30 forward primers with a Cbeta reverse primer, each for 10 cycles. TCRdb handled the public reads itself, with Q25 trimming in fastp and clone calling in MiXCR, and kept productive beta chains. Rows with a matching CDR3 protein are joined into one entry that keeps the most common DNA and genes. Here the sample has some 22,000 distinct CDR3 sequences; around 77% occur a single time. The ten largest clonotypes hold 32% of the sample.

Without any cell sorting, total RNA and DNA were co-extracted from approximately 20-30 mg of bulk tissue using the AllPrep DNA/RNA mini kit. The sequencing sample was made of liver tumor tissue from sampling region 5. The cell subset or site label corresponds to: tumor region T5, tumor centre. These receptors originate from a woman aged 25 to 39 with primary liver carcinoma and hepatitis B virus infection.

As to this clonotype: This CDR3 fails to terminate in the conserved phenylalanine or tryptophan, so it likely reflects a read error. The V call is TRBV11-1, the J call TRBJ2-7; D is uncertain. The germline CDR1 and CDR2 sequences are SGHAT and FQDESV (reference sequence). The CDR3 runs 13 residues. The CDR3 sequence is CAGSLGYLREQYL. The CDR3 coding sequence is TGTGCCGGCAGCTTAGGATACCTTCGCGAACAGTACTTA.

Regarding this clonotype: This likely comes from a read error, as the CDR3 has no conserved phenylalanine or tryptophan at its end. CDR3 in amino acids: CASSLTGFANTGELFS. The CDR3 bases are TGTGCCAGTAGCTTAACTGGGTTCGCGAACACCGGGGAGCTGTTTTCT. This rearrangement joins TRBV11-2 to TRBJ2-2; unclear D gene. The CDR3 runs 16 residues. Germline V gene data show CDR1 as SGHAT and CDR2 as FQNNGV.

A note on this clonotype: Just one base apart from a much larger clone, this may be a read error. V gene TRBV6-2 or TRBV6-3 combines with J gene TRBJ2-3; TRBD2 matches at 11 bases. The V gene end was trimmed by 0 bases and the J gene end by 2 bases; junction bases not matched to a gene: 10. The CDR3 extends over 19 amino acids. Germline loops: CDR1 MNHEY, CDR2 SVGEGT. This CDR3 reads CASSYSALWTSGFTDTQYF. The CDR3 nucleotides read TGTGCCAGCAGTTACTCGGCACTGTGGACTAGCGGGTTCACAGATACGCAGTATTTT.

About this clonotype itself: At one end, the junction sequence differs from germline, possibly due to a read error. This chain links TRBV6-5 with TRBJ2-7; D is unclear. The germline gives CDR1 MNHEY, CDR2 SVGAGI. This CDR3 has 15 amino acids. CDR3 loop: CASSYKGSSSYDQCF. CDR3 nucleotides: TGTGCCAGCAGTTACAAGGGCAGCAGCTCCTACGATCAGTGCTTC.

V usage is TRBV18 and J usage is TRBJ2-3; 8 bases line up with TRBD2. In germline, CDR1 is KGHSH, CDR2 LQKENI. This CDR3 comprises 15 residues. The trim removed 5 bases at V and 5 bases at J, leaving 9 bases unmatched. The CDR3 spells CASSSSSGSEDTQYF. The CDR3 nucleotides read TGTGCCAGCTCATCATCGAGCGGGAGTGAAGATACGCAGTATTTT.

A note on this clonotype: One junction end disagrees with the germline gene, perhaps due to a read error. The gene calls are TRBV12-3 or TRBV12-4 and TRBJ2-3; D is perhaps TRBD1 (5 bases). This CDR3 contains 13 residues. CDR3 DNA: TGTGCCGACAGTTATCAGTACACATATACGCAGTATTTT. Amino acids: CADSYQYTYTQYF.

As concerns this clonotype: A read error may produce the germline difference seen at one junction end. The CDR3 nucleotides are TGTGCCAGCAGTTTGGGCGGAGGGAACAGTGAGCAGTTCTTC. Its translation is CASSLGGGNSEQFF. The rearrangement links TRBV5-4 to TRBJ2-1, with D tentatively TRBD2 (6 bases). The V gene's germline CDR1 is SGHNT and CDR2 YYREEE (reference sequence). This CDR3 is 14 amino acids long.

This clonotype was picked up many times. With a much larger clone just one base away, this may be a read error. The CDR3 carries no conserved terminal phenylalanine or tryptophan, so it likely arises from a read error. The chain has TRBV5-1 and TRBJ2-1; 8 nucleotides line up with TRBD1. From germline, CDR1 is SGHRS and CDR2 YFSETQ. The CDR3 loop spans 15 amino acids. Trimming at V came to 0 bases and at J to 1 base, leaving 0 bases not matched to a gene. CDR3 in DNA: TGCGCCAGCAGCTTGGGACAGGGGTCCTACAATGAGCAGTTCTCC. This translates into CASSLGQGSYNEQFS.

Note on this clonotype: Without the conserved terminal phenylalanine or tryptophan, this CDR3 likely stems from a read error. The V gene is TRBV4-3, the J gene TRBJ1-2; a possible D gene is TRBD1 (5 bases). The CDR3 loop spans 20 amino acids. CDR1 is LGHNA and CDR2 is YSLEER in the germline V gene. CDR3 DNA sequence: TGCACCAGCAGTCAAGGCGAAGGAAGGGGCAGGACCGCTACTAACTATGGCTACACCCTC. It yields the protein CTSSQGEGRGRTATNYGYTL.

Relative to its sample, this clonotype is medium-sized (0.01 to 0.1%). This rearrangement joins TRBV14 to TRBJ2-7; D perhaps matches TRBD1 (5 bases). In germline, CDR1 is SGHDN, CDR2 FVKESK. V lost 3 bases and J lost 4, with 10 bases in between. The CDR3 extends over 13 amino acids. The CDR3 DNA sequence: TGTGCCAGCAGCCAGAACCAGGGTTACGAGCAGTACTTC. As protein: CASSQNQGYEQYF.